This T cell receptor beta chain derives from a study of OX40 agonist ivuxolimab in advanced cancers. Study-wide context: The costimulatory receptor OX40 (CD134) was targeted by ivuxolimab, a fully human IgG2 agonistic monoclonal antibody. The dose-escalation cohort was about 86% male with a mean age of around 62 years, ranging from roughly 23 to 90. Intravenous ivuxolimab was administered to patients every 2 weeks at six dose levels: 0.01, 0.1, 0.3, 1.5, 3 and 10 mg/kg. Patients were allowed to have had prior anti-PD-1, anti-PD-L1 or anti-CTLA-4 therapy, and 40% of the dose-escalation patients had been treated with checkpoint inhibitors. The point of sequencing TCRbeta in the periphery was to test whether ivuxolimab changed TCR sequence diversity and drove clonal T-cell expansion. The paper describes the monotherapy dose-escalation part (N ≈ 52 patients) of the phase I trial of ivuxolimab. Of the roughly 52 dose-escalation patients, hepatocellular carcinoma was present in about 20, melanoma in approximately 15, renal cell carcinoma in 9 and head and neck cancer in 9. Partial responses occurred in three dose-escalation patients: two with cutaneous melanoma and one with hepatocellular carcinoma.

For sequencing of the TCRbeta CDR3 region, genomic DNA was extracted from the sorted cells. The immunoSEQ Assay was used for sequencing of TCRbeta CDR3 regions. This is the immuneACCESS table as TCRdb keeps it, with only in-frame sequences that have V and J called. A part of the clones is gone; compared with another copy, unresolved V genes explain less than half, and the rest is unexplained. The sample table records about 68,000 clones; roughly 80% of these occur just once. Under 13% of the sample is taken by the ten largest. The trial excluded patients who had a history of autoimmune disease or who were on systemic immunosuppression. Peripheral blood for TCR sequencing was drawn from every dose cohort at baseline, at cycle 4 day 1 and at cycle 7 day 1. The samples were taken from a phase I, first-in-human, multicenter, open-label dose-escalation trial of ivuxolimab. Adults with locally advanced or metastatic head and neck squamous cell, hepatocellular, melanoma or renal cell carcinoma were enrolled in the trial. Before TCR sequencing, CD4+ and CD8+ T cells were separately sorted from peripheral blood.

Reading the germline V gene gives CDR1 SGHTS and CDR2 YDEGEE. CDR3 length: 16 amino acids, cysteine to phenylalanine. Just the 48-base CDR3 DNA is kept, in frame starting at base 1. Compared with germline, V lacks 4 bases and J lacks 3 bases; bases without a gene match: 9. A remark on this clone: Which antigen it targets is not known. No quality values exist for individual bases; no much larger clone is one base distant.

Overall results and qualifications from the work: The antigen specificity of the peripheral T cells that underwent clonal expansion was not determined. Low levels of normalized T-cell clonal expansion were also seen in some nonresponding patients. At doses of 0.1 to 3.0 mg/kg, clonal expansion of both CD4+ and CD8+ blood T cells was observed from baseline to week 6. After ivuxolimab, CD8+ T cells had more expanded clones than CD4+ T cells on average. In the 0.1-3.0 mg/kg groups, partial responders were among the patients with the lowest normalized peripheral clonal expansion, particularly in CD8+ T cells.

The rearranged chain carries TRBV5-8 and TRBJ2-1; TRBD2 fits 8 bases in the junction. The origin of this receptor is an adult with an advanced solid tumor such as melanoma, head and neck, liver or kidney cancer. Sequencing was performed on CD4+ or CD8+ T cells sorted from blood, taken in a trial of the OX40 agonist ivuxolimab. The DNA is as follows: TGTGCCAGCAGCACCCCGGGGGGGGAGGACTACAATGAGCAGTTCTTC. Its protein is CASSTPGGEDYNEQFF. Here the CDR3 is joined to the reference TRBV5-8 and TRBJ2-1 genes, and the full variable domain is: EAGVTQSPTHLIKTRGQQATLRCSPISGHTSVYWYQQALGLGLQFLLWYDEGEERNRGNFPPRFSGRQFPNYSSELNVNALELEDSALYLCASSTPGGEDYNEQFFGPGTRLTVL.